These 25 T cell receptor beta chains originate from one sample sequenced in a study of breast tumors, draining lymph nodes, adjacent tissues. TCRdb re-called the multiplex PCR reads with MiXCR, one entry per CDR3 protein. This table has 200,000 to 250,000 distinct CDR3 sequences, approximately 31% appearing once. Samples came from axillary lymph nodes draining the breast cancer. Sequenced: axillary lymph node tissue. The receptors derive from a female donor with breast cancer. Some clones in this sample may be carry-over from other donors' samples.

This clonotype was detected ten times or more. V usage is TRBV20-1 and J usage is TRBJ2-1; 12 nucleotides line up with TRBD2. Germline CDR1 reads DFQATT; CDR2 reads SNEGSKA (reference sequence). The V and J ends lost 2 bases and 10 bases, in that order; junction bases with no gene match: 9. The CDR3 is 15 amino acids. This CDR3 reads CSARRSSGRAAEQFF. Written as DNA, the CDR3 is TGCAGTGCTAGACGGTCTAGCGGGAGGGCCGCCGAGCAGTTCTTC.

There are many counts of this clonotype. The chain has TRBV5-6 and TRBJ1-2; tentatively, D is TRBD1 (5 bases). Germline V gene sequence: CDR1 SGHDT, CDR2 YYEEEE. V gave up 0 bases and J gave up 1 base, with 16 bases separating them. The CDR3 is made up of 17 amino acids. CDR3 in amino acids: CASSLGQGFLINYGYTF. The CDR3 region has the DNA TGTGCCAGCAGCTTGGGGCAGGGCTTCCTTATTAACTATGGCTACACCTTC.

This clonotype occurred many times. The V call is TRBV10-3, the J call TRBJ2-3; 11 bases are a match to TRBD2. The V and J ends lost 2 bases and 11 bases, in that order; junction bases with no gene match: 0. Looked up from germline, CDR1 is ENHRY and CDR2 is SYGVKD. The CDR3 has 12 residues. CDR3 in DNA: TGTGCCATCAGTGAGACTAGCGGGAGGCAGTATTTT. As protein: CAISETSGRQYF.

The chain employs TRBV12-3 or TRBV12-4 and TRBJ2-1; 11 bases match TRBD2. V lost 6 bases and J lost 6; bases outside the gene matches: 7. This CDR3 region has 15 residues. The CDR3 nucleotides are TGTGCCAGCAGCTCTAGCGGGAGGACGGGCAATGAGCAGTTCTTC. Translation: CASSSSGRTGNEQFF.

This clonotype was counted at least ten times. V gene TRBV11-3 combines with J gene TRBJ2-5; unclear D gene. With 6 bases removed from V and 5 bases from J, the gap between germline ends came to 13 bases. The CDR3 length is 13 residues. Germline V gene data show CDR1 as SGHNT and CDR2 as YENEEA. The DNA for the CDR3 is TGTGCCAGCAGGGGCCCAACGAGGGAGACCCAGTACTTC. Translating it yields CASRGPTRETQYF.

As for this clonotype: One junction end disagrees with the germline gene, perhaps due to a read error. V gene TRBV12-3 or TRBV12-4 combines with J gene TRBJ2-2, with D perhaps TRBD2 (5 bases). The CDR3 sequence is 14 residues long. The CDR3 DNA reads as TGTGCCAGCGGTTTACTGCGGAACACCGGGGAGCTGTTTTTC. Translation gives CASGLLRNTGELFF.

This clonotype showed up many times. CDR3 loop: CSARDNPQNDNEQFF. The DNA for the CDR3 is TGCAGTGCTAGAGACAACCCCCAAAACGACAATGAGCAGTTCTTC. The rearrangement uses TRBV20-1 and TRBJ2-1; D not resolved. V dropped 0 bases and J dropped 5 bases, with 14 bases sitting between them. This CDR3 comprises 15 residues. Germline loops: CDR1 DFQATT, CDR2 SNEGSKA (reference sequence).

This clonotype has ten or more counts. A junction end diverges from the germline sequence, so it may reflect a read error. The genes are TRBV6-5 and TRBJ1-2; D uncertain. Germline-derived CDR1 and CDR2 are MNHEY and SVGAGI. This CDR3 comprises 14 residues. The CDR3 loop is CASSHSTGPGGYTF. The CDR3, as DNA: TGTGCCAGCAGTCACTCCACCGGTCCGGGCGGCTACACCTTC.

This clonotype showed up many times. The rearrangement uses TRBV25-1 and TRBJ2-1; D perhaps matches TRBD2 (6 bases). Germline CDR1 MGHDK, CDR2 SYGVNS. The CDR3 loop spans 15 amino acids. The ends were cut back, 7 bases at V and 2 bases at J, with 15 bases in the middle. The CDR3 DNA reads as TGTGCCAGCAAGATGCGGGGCGCGGCCTACAATGAGCAGTTCTTC. Protein: CASKMRGAAYNEQFF.

The sample holds many counts of this clonotype. The genes are TRBV6-2 or TRBV6-3 and TRBJ2-7, with 9 bases fitting TRBD2. The CDR3 contains 18 residues. Germline V gene sequence: CDR1 MNHEY, CDR2 SVGEGT. Trimming removed 0 bases from V and 5 bases from J; junction bases left unmatched: 14. This CDR3 reads CASSYSTSGASGIHEQYF. The CDR3 DNA is TGTGCCAGCAGTTACTCGACCAGTGGGGCTAGCGGGATCCACGAGCAGTACTTC.

The V and J genes are TRBV27 and TRBJ2-7, with D maybe TRBD1 (5 bases). V was pared by 3 bases and J by 0 bases, with 12 bases between. Germline-derived CDR1 and CDR2 are MNHEY and SMNVEV (reference sequence). CDR3 size: 15 residues. The CDR3 spells CASSFKPTASYEQYF. For the CDR3, the DNA is TGTGCCAGCAGTTTTAAACCGACAGCCTCCTACGAGCAGTACTTC.

This clonotype was seen only a few times. V usage is TRBV28 and J usage is TRBJ2-6, with D perhaps TRBD1 (6 bases). Between the trimmed V and J ends, which lost 4 bases and 3 bases, there was a span of 13 bases. Germline V gives CDR1 MDHEN, CDR2 SYDVKM. The length of the CDR3 is 16 residues. CDR3 amino acids: CASSWGQVGGANVLTF. CDR3 bases: TGTGCCAGCAGTTGGGGGCAGGTCGGTGGGGCCAACGTCCTGACTTTC.

This clonotype was detected many times. The genes are TRBV5-1 and TRBJ2-7; D unresolved. Germline V gene data show CDR1 as SGHRS and CDR2 as YFSETQ. Trimming pared 0 bases from V and 0 bases from J, leaving 4 bases between. The CDR3 consists of 13 residues. CDR3 DNA sequence: TGCGCCAGCAGCTTGGTTGCCTCCTACGAGCAGTACTTC. Protein: CASSLVASYEQYF.

This clonotype was observed many times. The chain has TRBV27 and TRBJ2-2; D is uncertain. This CDR3 comprises 13 residues. Trimming took off 6 bases at V and 8 bases at J, with 13 bases between the two ends. CDR1 and CDR2 from the germline V gene are MNHEY and SMNVEV (reference sequence). CDR3 DNA: TGTGCCAGCAGGATGCAGCACGGAGGGGAGCTGTTTTTT. The encoded protein is CASRMQHGGELFF.

There are a few counts of this clonotype. The rearrangement links TRBV5-1 to TRBJ1-6, with D uncertain. Germline CDR1 reads SGHRS; CDR2 reads YFSETQ. V lost 4 bases to trimming and J lost 7 bases, with 9 bases between them. The CDR3 totals 13 residues. The CDR3 spells CASSTNGNSPLHF. The CDR3 DNA is TGCGCCAGCAGCACCAACGGCAATTCACCCCTCCACTTT.

To note about this clonotype: One end of the junction does not line up with germline, which may come from a read error. J is TRBJ2-7 and V is TRBV15; TRBD2 agrees at 9 bases. Germline CDR1 reads LNHNV; CDR2 reads YYDKDF (reference sequence). The length of the CDR3 is 14 residues. CDR3 amino acids: CASSKTSGAFRAYF. The CDR3 nucleotides read TGTGCCTCCAGCAAGACTAGCGGCGCCTTCCGGGCATACTTC.

The rearrangement uses TRBV20-1 and TRBJ2-2; TRBD2 matches at 12 bases. Looked up from germline, CDR1 is DFQATT and CDR2 is SNEGSKA (reference sequence). The V segment lost 3 bases and the J segment 3 bases; nucleotides outside the gene matches: 11. The CDR3 spans 18 residues. The CDR3 nucleotides are TGCAGTGCTAGTCCGGACAGGGGACTAGCGGGCGACACCGGGGAGCTGTTTTTT. This translates into CSASPDRGLAGDTGELFF.

At least ten counts were recorded for this clonotype. The rearrangement links TRBV5-1 to TRBJ2-2; D is ambiguous. The CDR3 runs 14 residues. Germline-derived CDR1 and CDR2 are SGHRS and YFSETQ. V was clipped by 0 bases and J by 1 base, with 4 bases between them. The chain's CDR3 is CASSLGGNTGELFF. The CDR3 DNA sequence: TGCGCCAGCAGCTTGGGGGGGAACACCGGGGAGCTGTTTTTT.

This chain connects TRBV12-3 or TRBV12-4 to TRBJ2-1; 12 bases agree with TRBD2. V trimming: 3 bases; J trimming: 8 bases; junction bases outside the gene matches: 8. This CDR3 region has 16 residues. CDR3 loop: CASSFPSGRAGHEQFF. CDR3 bases: TGTGCCAGCAGTTTTCCTAGCGGGAGGGCCGGGCATGAGCAGTTCTTC.

This clonotype was seen at least ten times. The chain links TRBV13 to TRBJ2-1; the match to TRBD2 covers 8 bases. The CDR3 has 15 amino acids. Germline CDR1 PRHDT, CDR2 FYEKMQ (reference sequence). The junction had 7 bases not matched to a gene; V was cut back by 5 bases and J by 4 bases. CDR3 loop: CASSLAVAGYNEQFF. Here the CDR3 DNA reads TGTGCCAGCAGCCTCGCGGTAGCGGGATACAATGAGCAGTTCTTC.

This clonotype was observed many times. A much larger clone sits a single nucleotide away, making a read error possible. The chain has TRBV20-1 and TRBJ2-5; 7 positions agree with TRBD1. The CDR3 totals 14 residues. Looked up from germline, CDR1 is DFQATT and CDR2 is SNEGSKA (reference sequence). CDR3 in DNA: TGCAGTGCTAGAAAACAGGGGATACAAGCGACCCAGTACTTC. Protein product: CSARKQGIQATQYF.

This clonotype was picked up many times. The chain uses TRBV7-8 and TRBJ2-3, with D perhaps being TRBD1 or TRBD2 (5 bases each). This CDR3 contains 14 residues. From germline, CDR1 is SGHVS and CDR2 FQNEAQ. Trimming stripped 5 bases from V and 6 bases from J, with 15 bases between. The CDR3 sequence: CASSPGAAWDTQYF. CDR3 DNA sequence: TGTGCCAGCAGCCCCGGGGCGGCCTGGGATACGCAGTATTTT.

This clonotype appeared a few times. The chain uses TRBV18 and TRBJ2-1; TRBD1 is a possible D gene (6 bases). The V gene lost 6 bases and the J gene lost 3 bases, with 15 bases spanning the gap. The CDR3 loop spans 15 amino acids. Germline loops: CDR1 KGHSH, CDR2 LQKENI. The CDR3 loop is CASSPRGSLYNEQFF. CDR3 in DNA: TGTGCCAGCTCGCCGAGGGGGTCCCTCTACAATGAGCAGTTCTTC.

This clonotype was counted a few times. This sequence may be a read error, since a much larger clone differs from it by one base. The V gene is TRBV30, the J gene TRBJ1-3; D remains unclear. CDR1 is GTSNPN, CDR2 SVGIG, per germline (reference sequence). The CDR3 sequence is 14 residues long. The CDR3 coding sequence is TGTGCCTGGAGTGATCCGAGCGCTGGAAACCCCATATATTTT. It codes for CAWSDPSAGNPIYF. Drawing the rest from reference TRBV30 and TRBJ1-3, the complete variable domain is SQTIHQWPATLVQPVGSPLSLECTVEGTSNPNLYWYRQAAGRGLQLLFYSVGIGQISSEVPQNLSASRPQDRQFILSSKKLLLSDSGFYLCAWSDPSAGNPIYFGEGSWLTVV.

In this sample, this clonotype turned up many times. The chain combines TRBV9 with TRBJ2-3; 7 bases fit TRBD1. Trimming took 3 bases from V and 4 from J; bases not matched to a gene: 5. Germline V lookup: CDR1 SGDLS, CDR2 YYNGEE. This CDR3 has 14 amino acids. The CDR3: CASSARQGSDTQYF. CDR3 nucleotide sequence: TGTGCCAGCAGCGCAAGACAGGGATCAGATACGCAGTATTTT.